This T cell receptor beta chain was observed in a study of cytomegalovirus exposure and HLA in healthy donors. Study overall: Among the approximately 400 genotyped donors, around 85% were placed in the Caucasian-associated ancestry cluster.

PCR was performed using 60 Vbeta and 13 Jbeta primers. Sequenced by immunoSEQ multiplex PCR; TCRdb stores in-frame clones only, minus some. The table lists 200,000 to 250,000 clones, about 80% of them singletons, with over 0.5% in the top ten. Germline CDR1 SEHNR, CDR2 FQNEAQ (reference sequence). The CDR3 consists of 16 residues. V gave up 5 bases and J gave up 3 bases; unmatched junction bases: 6. Notes on this clone: Its antigen is currently unknown.

Study-level points and caveats: Later analysis placed DRB1 highest and HLA-C lowest in TCR association rates, which differed by HLA locus.

The sample consisted of PBMCs. The chain carries TRBV7-9 and TRBJ1-6; TRBD1 matches at 8 bases. This TCR came from a woman aged 40 to 50 in good health and CMV-seronegative. This chain's CDR3 is CASSRGTGNYNSPLHF. The CDR3 DNA is TGTGCCAGCAGCCGGGGGACAGGAAACTATAATTCACCCCTCCACTTT.